Listed below are T cell receptor beta chains from one sample, sequenced in a study of blood T cell repertoires in COVID-19. TCRdb's table, derived via immunoSEQ multiplex PCR, lists solely in-frame clones and lacks some. The sample lists about 110,000 clones, approximately 79% occurring once. Sequencing input: peripheral blood. The receptors were sampled from a man aged 70 or older with active or convalescent COVID-19. CDR3s include the opening cysteine and the closing phenylalanine or tryptophan. D genes are given only for firm matches. Size tells how often a clone was seen (once, few, many) or the class of an expanded clone, and some rows leave it out.

. TRBD1 TRBJ1-1 15 TRBV6-2/TRBV6-3 CASSYDGTGRPEAFF TGTGCCAGCAGTTATGATGGGACAGGGAGGCCTGAAGCTTTCTTT
. TRBD2 TRBJ2-5 16 TRBV2 CASRPAPTSGRETQYF TGTGCCAGCAGACCTGCCCCGACTAGCGGCAGGGAGACCCAGTACTTC
. TRBD1 TRBJ1-6 15 TRBV5-1 CASSEGTVNNSPLHF TGCGCCAGCAGCGAGGGGACAGTTAATAATTCACCCCTCCACTTT
. . TRBJ1-2 14 TRBV6-5 CASRTGGSNYGYTF TGTGCCAGCAGGACCGGCGGTTCTAACTATGGCTACACCTTC
. TRBD2 TRBJ2-3 15 TRBV5-1 CASSSTAGAGDTQYF TGCGCCAGCAGCTCGACAGCGGGAGCTGGAGATACGCAGTATTTT
. . TRBJ2-4 16 TRBV28 CASSLPPILTKNIQYF TGTGCCAGCAGTTTACCCCCTATACTAACCAAAAACATTCAGTACTTC
. TRBD2 TRBJ2-1 15 TRBV30 CASSPTSGRINEQFF TGTGCCTCTTCACCGACTAGCGGGAGGATTAATGAGCAGTTCTTC
. . TRBJ1-6 14 TRBV5-6 CASSLGPVNSPLHF TGTGCCAGCAGCTTGGGTCCAGTAAATTCACCCCTCCACTTT
. TRBD2 TRBJ2-7 14 TRBV7-9 CASGTSGDFYEQYF TGTGCCAGCGGTACTAGCGGGGACTTCTACGAGCAGTACTTC
. TRBD1 TRBJ2-1 15 TRBV6-5 CASSLRQGSRNEQFF TGTGCCAGCAGTCTCAGACAGGGGAGTAGAAATGAGCAGTTCTTC
. TRBD2 TRBJ2-3 14 TRBV29-1 CSVEGGSGADTQYF TGCAGCGTTGAGGGCGGGAGTGGAGCAGATACGCAGTATTTT
. TRBD2 TRBJ2-1 14 TRBV30 CALKTSGRYNEQFF TGTGCCTTAAAGACTAGCGGGCGCTACAATGAGCAGTTCTTC
. . TRBJ2-3 17 TRBV5-1 CASSLLGLQGSTDTQYF TGCGCCAGCAGCTTGCTTGGACTCCAAGGGAGCACAGATACGCAGTATTTT
. TRBD2 TRBJ2-3 18 TRBV3-1/TRBV3-2 CASSQENPSGGVGRTQYF TGTGCCAGCAGCCAAGAGAATCCCAGCGGGGGGGTCGGGAGAACGCAGTATTTT
. . TRBJ2-1 14 TRBV27 CASSLFTAYNEQFF TGTGCCAGCAGTTTATTTACAGCCTACAATGAGCAGTTCTTC
few . TRBJ2-7 14 TRBV28 CASSPPDISYEQYF TGTGCCAGCAGCCCCCCGGACATCTCCTACGAGCAGTACTTC
. TRBD2 TRBJ2-7 15 TRBV5-6 CASSWRLAGGREQYF TGTGCCAGCAGCTGGCGACTAGCGGGAGGGCGGGAGCAGTACTTC
few TRBD1 TRBJ1-1 16 TRBV10-3 CAISERTGGGDTEAFF TGTGCCATCAGTGAAAGGACAGGGGGAGGTGACACTGAAGCTTTCTTT
. . TRBJ2-7 13 TRBV29-1 CSVDFGGWDEQYF TGCAGCGTTGATTTTGGGGGCTGGGACGAGCAGTACTTC
few TRBD1 TRBJ2-1 15 TRBV13 CASSLVDRAGGEQFF TGTGCCAGCAGCTTAGTAGACAGGGCTGGAGGTGAGCAGTTCTTC
. . TRBJ2-3 10 TRBV29-1 CSVDTDTQYF TGCAGTGTAGACACAGATACGCAGTATTTT
. TRBD2 TRBJ2-2 16 TRBV10-3 CAISPRAGGSPGELFF TGTGCCATCAGCCCCAGAGCGGGGGGGAGTCCCGGGGAGCTGTTTTTT
. TRBD2 TRBJ2-2 14 TRBV27 CASSSLGGRGELFF TGTGCCAGCAGTTCCCTTGGCGGGAGAGGGGAGCTGTTTTTT
. . TRBJ1-2 14 TRBV19 CASSIAGILYGYTF TGTGCCAGTAGTATAGCAGGGATCCTCTATGGCTACACCTTC
. . TRBJ1-2 14 TRBV4-1 CASSQDSVNYGYTF TGCGCCAGCAGCCAAGATTCCGTTAACTATGGCTACACCTTC
. TRBD1 TRBJ2-7 14 TRBV4-1 CASSPRQGLGEQYF TGCGCCAGCAGCCCTCGACAGGGCCTTGGGGAGCAGTACTTC
. TRBD1 TRBJ1-5 14 TRBV30 CAWRDTGGHQPQHF TGTGCCTGGAGGGACACAGGGGGACATCAGCCCCAGCATTTT
. . TRBJ2-7 12 TRBV7-9 CASSLDGHEQYF TGTGCCAGCAGCTTAGATGGCCACGAGCAGTACTTC
. . TRBJ2-7 12 TRBV4-1 CASSNTGYEQYF TGCGCCAGCAGCAACACAGGGTACGAGCAGTACTTC
. . TRBJ1-1 13 TRBV14 CASSRLRGTEAFF TGTGCCAGCAGCCGATTAAGAGGCACTGAAGCTTTCTTT
. . TRBJ1-1 14 TRBV5-1 CASSLSLMNTEAFF TGCGCCAGCAGCTTGAGCCTCATGAACACTGAAGCTTTCTTT
. . TRBJ2-7 14 TRBV24-1 CATSDPRGYYEQYF TGTGCCACCAGTGATCCACGGGGTTACTACGAGCAGTACTTC
. . TRBJ2-2 15 TRBV5-4 CASSLGNPNTGELFF TGTGCCAGCAGCTTGGGTAATCCGAACACCGGGGAGCTGTTTTTT
. . TRBJ2-6 15 TRBV7-3 CASSFTGPGANVLTF TGTGCCAGCAGCTTCACAGGGCCTGGGGCCAACGTCCTGACTTTC
once . TRBJ1-1 14 TRBV10-2 CASSEMGAATEAFF TGCGCCAGCAGTGAAATGGGAGCTGCCACTGAAGCTTTCTTT
. TRBD1 TRBJ1-1 15 TRBV5-6 CASSPYRQGNTEAFF TGTGCCAGCAGCCCTTACCGACAGGGCAACACTGAAGCTTTCTTT
. TRBD2 TRBJ2-1 17 TRBV19 CASRRRRVAGGSDEQFF TGTGCCAGTAGACGGAGGCGAGTAGCGGGTGGTAGTGATGAGCAGTTCTTC
. . TRBJ1-1 15 TRBV2 CASSEPNTPNTEAFF TGTGCCAGCAGTGAACCGAATACACCTAACACTGAAGCTTTCTTT
. TRBD1 TRBJ1-1 15 TRBV6-6 CATVPGQGHETEAFF TGTGCCACTGTTCCGGGACAGGGGCATGAAACTGAAGCTTTCTTT
once TRBD1 TRBJ2-1 16 TRBV29-1 CSVEFGTASSYNEQFF TGCAGCGTTGAATTTGGGACAGCAAGCTCCTACAATGAGCAGTTCTTC
. . TRBJ1-3 17 TRBV11-2 CASSPRRAVASGNTIYF TGTGCCAGCAGCCCCCGCAGGGCGGTAGCCTCTGGAAACACCATATATTTT
. TRBD2 TRBJ2-3 16 TRBV5-1 CASSLGASGEVDTQYF TGCGCCAGCAGCTTGGGAGCTAGCGGGGAAGTGGATACGCAGTATTTT
once TRBD1 TRBJ2-7 14 TRBV29-1 CSVAPGTAHYEQYF TGCAGCGTCGCCCCCGGGACAGCTCACTACGAGCAGTACTTC
once . TRBJ1-4 16 TRBV5-1 CASRLTTGVANEKLFF TGCGCCAGCAGGTTGACTACGGGGGTGGCTAATGAAAAACTGTTTTTT
once . TRBJ2-7 14 TRBV7-4 CASSKQGWPSGQYF TGTGCCAGCAGCAAACAGGGATGGCCTAGCGGGCAGTACTTC
. . TRBJ2-7 15 TRBV28 CASSLAPGTHYEQYF TGTGCCAGCAGTTTAGCCCCCGGGACTCACTACGAGCAGTACTTC
. . TRBJ2-7 12 TRBV6-5 CASLNAVHEQYF TGTGCCAGTCTTAACGCAGTCCACGAGCAGTACTTC
. TRBD1 TRBJ2-3 15 TRBV14 CASSRDRGLADTQYF TGTGCCAGCAGCCGGGACAGGGGTTTGGCAGATACGCAGTATTTT
. . TRBJ2-1 14 TRBV19 CASSMGQGRDEQFF TGTGCCAGTAGTATGGGGCAGGGGAGGGATGAGCAGTTCTTC
. TRBD1 TRBJ2-5 16 TRBV9 CASSVAAGQGIETQYF TGTGCCAGCAGCGTAGCCGCGGGACAGGGGATTGAGACCCAGTACTTC